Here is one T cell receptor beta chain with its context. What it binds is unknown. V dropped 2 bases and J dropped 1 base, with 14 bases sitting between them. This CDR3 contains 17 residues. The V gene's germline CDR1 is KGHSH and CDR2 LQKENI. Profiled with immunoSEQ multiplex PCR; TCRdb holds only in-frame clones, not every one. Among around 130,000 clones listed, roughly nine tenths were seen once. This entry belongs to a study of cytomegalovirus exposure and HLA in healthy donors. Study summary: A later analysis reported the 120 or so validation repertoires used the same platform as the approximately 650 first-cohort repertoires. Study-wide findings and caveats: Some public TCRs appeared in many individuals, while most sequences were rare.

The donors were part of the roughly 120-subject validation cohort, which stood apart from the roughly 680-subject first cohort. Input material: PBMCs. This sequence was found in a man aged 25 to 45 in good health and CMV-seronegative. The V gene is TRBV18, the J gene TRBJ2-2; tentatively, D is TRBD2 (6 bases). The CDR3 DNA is TGTGCCAGCTCACCAGGGCTTTTGCGGGGGAACACCGGGGAGCTGTTTTTT. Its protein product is CASSPGLLRGNTGELFF.